This T cell receptor beta chain was sequenced during a study of post-analysis software for immune sequencing data. At the level of the study: Patients had relapsing-remitting, secondary progressive or progressive-relapsing multiple sclerosis; some lacked subtype. Broader study findings: Multiple sclerosis patients had significantly lower normalized Chao1 diversity than controls. Among roughly 5 TRBV segments more frequent in patients than controls were TRBV5-6, TRBV5-1 and TRBV20-1. Under F measure analysis, samples from one preparation batch co-clustered strongly.

Per the germline V gene, CDR1 is SNHLY and CDR2 is FYNNEI. The CDR3 runs 13 residues. Between the trimmed V and J ends, which lost 1 base and 4 bases, there was a span of 8 bases. To note about this clonotype: Antigen unknown.

Presence of unique molecular identifiers characterized the TCR beta cDNA libraries. T cells numbering roughly 0.9 to 10 million yielded cDNA molecules that totaled about 500,000. TCRdb reprocessed the PCR reads via MiXCR and lists one record per CDR3 protein. The sample contains hundreds of thousands of distinct CDR3 sequences, roughly 50% of which appear only once. The source of this sequence is a girl aged 5 to 17 with multiple sclerosis. The sample consisted of blood. The chain has TRBV2 and TRBJ2-7; no reliable D call. The CDR3: CASSEDRYYEQYF. In DNA, the CDR3 is TGTGCCAGCAGTGAAGATCGCTATTACGAGCAGTACTTC.